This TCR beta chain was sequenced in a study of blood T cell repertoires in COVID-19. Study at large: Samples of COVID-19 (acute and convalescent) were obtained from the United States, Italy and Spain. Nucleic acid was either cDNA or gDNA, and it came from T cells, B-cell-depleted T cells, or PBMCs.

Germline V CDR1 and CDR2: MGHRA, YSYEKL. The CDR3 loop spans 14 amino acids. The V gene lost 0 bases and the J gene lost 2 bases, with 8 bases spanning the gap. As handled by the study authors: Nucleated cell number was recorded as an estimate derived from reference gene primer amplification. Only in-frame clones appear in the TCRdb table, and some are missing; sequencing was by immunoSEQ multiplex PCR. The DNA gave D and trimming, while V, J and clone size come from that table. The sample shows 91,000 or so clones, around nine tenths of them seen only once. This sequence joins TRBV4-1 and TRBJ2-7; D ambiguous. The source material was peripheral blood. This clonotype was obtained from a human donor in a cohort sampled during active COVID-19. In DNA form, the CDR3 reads TGCGCCAGCAGCCAAGACGCACTCCCCTACGAGCAGTACTTC. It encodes CASSQDALPYEQYF.